This T cell receptor (beta chain) was sequenced for a study of blood T cell repertoires in COVID-19. Study context: Italy, Spain and the United States were the sources of the convalescent and acute COVID-19 samples. T cells, B-cell-depleted T cells, or PBMCs supplied cDNA or gDNA.

Repertoires were generated with immunoSEQ multiplex PCR, while TCRdb's copy carries only in-frame clones and drops some. Among over 200,000 clones listed, roughly 90% were seen once. Germline V CDR1 and CDR2: SGHRS, YFSETQ. The CDR3 covers 14 residues. V gave up 0 bases and J gave up 2 bases; unmatched junction bases: 1. Seattle's cohort entered during active infection and was followed longitudinally. This TCR was recovered from a man aged 60-69 years with COVID-19, enrolled during active disease. The chain recombines TRBV5-1 with TRBJ2-7; 8 positions match TRBD1. The sequencing sample was made of peripheral blood. The CDR3 region is CASSLGRGPYEQYF. CDR3 coding DNA: TGCGCCAGCAGCTTGGGCAGGGGGCCCTACGAGCAGTACTTC.